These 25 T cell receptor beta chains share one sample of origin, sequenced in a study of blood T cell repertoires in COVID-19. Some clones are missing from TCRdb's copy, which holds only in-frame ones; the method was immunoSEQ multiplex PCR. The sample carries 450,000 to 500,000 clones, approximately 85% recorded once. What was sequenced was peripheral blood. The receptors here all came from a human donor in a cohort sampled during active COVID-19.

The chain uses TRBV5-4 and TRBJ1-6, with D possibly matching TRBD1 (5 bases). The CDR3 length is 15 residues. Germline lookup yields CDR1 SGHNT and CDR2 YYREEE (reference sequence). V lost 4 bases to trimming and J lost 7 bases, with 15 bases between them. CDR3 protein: CASSISTGRNSPLHF. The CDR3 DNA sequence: TGTGCCAGCAGCATCAGCACAGGCAGGAATTCACCCCTCCACTTT.

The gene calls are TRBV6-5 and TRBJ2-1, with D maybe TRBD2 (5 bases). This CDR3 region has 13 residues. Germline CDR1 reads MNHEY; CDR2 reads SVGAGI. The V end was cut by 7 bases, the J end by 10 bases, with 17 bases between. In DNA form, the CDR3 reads TGTGCCAGCATGCGGTTCGATGGCGGGGAGCAGTTCTTC. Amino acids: CASMRFDGGEQFF.

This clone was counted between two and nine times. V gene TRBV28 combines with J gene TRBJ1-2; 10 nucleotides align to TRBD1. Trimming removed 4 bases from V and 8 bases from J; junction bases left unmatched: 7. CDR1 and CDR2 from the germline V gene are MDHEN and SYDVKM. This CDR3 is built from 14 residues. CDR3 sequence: CASSYTGTGDGYTF. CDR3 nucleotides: TGTGCCAGCAGTTATACCGGGACAGGGGACGGCTACACCTTC.

CDR3 sequence (DNA): TGTGCCAGCAGCCATTCTAGCGGTGGCGGGGCAGATACGCAGTATTTT. This encodes CASSHSSGGGADTQYF. The gene calls are TRBV3-1 (or the pseudogene TRBV3-2) and TRBJ2-3, with 7 bases matching TRBD2. With 3 bases clipped from V and 4 bases from J, the junction kept 10 bases outside the gene matches. Germline-derived CDR1 and CDR2 are LGHDT and YNNKEL (reference sequence). CDR3 size: 16 residues.

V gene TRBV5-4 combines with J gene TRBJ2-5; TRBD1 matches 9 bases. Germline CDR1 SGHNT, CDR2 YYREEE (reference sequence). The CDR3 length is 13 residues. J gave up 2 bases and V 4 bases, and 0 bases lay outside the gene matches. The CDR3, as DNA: TGTGCCAGCAGCGGGACAGGGCAAGAGACCCAGTACTTC. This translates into CASSGTGQETQYF.

CDR3 amino acids: CAWSGFGGTEAFF. As DNA, the CDR3 is TGTGCCTGGAGTGGGTTCGGAGGTACTGAAGCTTTCTTT. The chain uses TRBV30 and TRBJ1-1; D is ambiguous. The CDR3 is 13 amino acids. CDR1 and CDR2 (germline): GTSNPN, SVGIG (reference sequence). V was cut by 1 base and J by 5 bases, with 11 bases left in between.

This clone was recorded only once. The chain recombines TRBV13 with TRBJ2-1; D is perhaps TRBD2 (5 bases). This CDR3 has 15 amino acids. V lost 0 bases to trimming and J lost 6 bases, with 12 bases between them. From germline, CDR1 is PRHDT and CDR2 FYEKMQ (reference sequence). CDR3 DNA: TGTGCCAGCAGCTTAGGGTTAGATGAGGGCAATGAGCAGTTCTTC. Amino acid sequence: CASSLGLDEGNEQFF.

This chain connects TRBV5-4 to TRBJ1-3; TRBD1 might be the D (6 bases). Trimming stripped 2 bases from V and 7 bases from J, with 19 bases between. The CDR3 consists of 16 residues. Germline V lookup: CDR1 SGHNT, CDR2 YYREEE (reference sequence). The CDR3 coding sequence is TGTGCCAGCAGCTTCCCCCCGCAGGGGCCCAGGAACACCATATATTTT. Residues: CASSFPPQGPRNTIYF.

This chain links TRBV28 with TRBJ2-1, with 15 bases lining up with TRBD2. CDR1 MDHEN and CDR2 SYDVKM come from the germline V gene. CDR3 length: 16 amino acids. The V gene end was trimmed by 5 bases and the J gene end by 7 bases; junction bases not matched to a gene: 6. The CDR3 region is CASSLPGTSGRNEQFF. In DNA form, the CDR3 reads TGTGCCAGCAGTCTCCCCGGGACTAGCGGGAGGAATGAGCAGTTCTTC.

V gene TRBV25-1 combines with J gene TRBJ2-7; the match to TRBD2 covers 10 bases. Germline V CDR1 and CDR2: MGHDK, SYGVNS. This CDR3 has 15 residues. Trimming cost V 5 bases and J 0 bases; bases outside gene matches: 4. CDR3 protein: CASSSSGSLSYEQYF. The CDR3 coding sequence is TGTGCCAGCAGTTCTAGCGGGAGCCTCTCCTACGAGCAGTACTTC.

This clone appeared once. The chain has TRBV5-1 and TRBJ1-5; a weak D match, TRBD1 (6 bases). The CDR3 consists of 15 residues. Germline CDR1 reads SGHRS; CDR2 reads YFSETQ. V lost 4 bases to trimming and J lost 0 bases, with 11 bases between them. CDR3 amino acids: CASSQQGRSNQPQHF. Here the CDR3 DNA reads TGCGCCAGCAGCCAACAGGGACGTAGCAATCAGCCCCAGCATTTT.

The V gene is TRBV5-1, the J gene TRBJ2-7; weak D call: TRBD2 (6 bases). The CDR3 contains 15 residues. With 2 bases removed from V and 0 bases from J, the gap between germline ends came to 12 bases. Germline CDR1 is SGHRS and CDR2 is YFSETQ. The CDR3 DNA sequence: TGCGCCAGCAGCTTAGTACCGGGAGTCTCCTACGAGCAGTACTTC. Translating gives CASSLVPGVSYEQYF.

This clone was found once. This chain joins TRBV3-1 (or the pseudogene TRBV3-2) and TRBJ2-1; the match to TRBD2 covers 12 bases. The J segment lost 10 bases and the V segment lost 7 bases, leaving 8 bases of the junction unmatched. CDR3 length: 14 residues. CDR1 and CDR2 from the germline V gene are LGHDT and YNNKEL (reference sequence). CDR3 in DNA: TGTGCCAGCACCCCTAGCGGGAGGGCTTGGGAGCAGTTCTTC. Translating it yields CASTPSGRAWEQFF.

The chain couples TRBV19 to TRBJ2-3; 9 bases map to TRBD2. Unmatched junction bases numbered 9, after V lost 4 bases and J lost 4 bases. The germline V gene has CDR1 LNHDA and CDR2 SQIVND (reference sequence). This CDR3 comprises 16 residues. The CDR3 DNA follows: TGTGCCAGTAGTAGGCGGGGGGGGGCGGGGCCAGATACGCAGTATTTT. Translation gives CASSRRGGAGPDTQYF.

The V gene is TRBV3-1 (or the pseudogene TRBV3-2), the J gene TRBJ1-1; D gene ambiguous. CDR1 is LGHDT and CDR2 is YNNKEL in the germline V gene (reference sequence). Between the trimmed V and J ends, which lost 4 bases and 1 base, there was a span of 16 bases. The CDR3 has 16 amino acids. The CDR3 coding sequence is TGTGCCAGCAGCCCCGCGGCCCAGAGACCGAACACTGAAGCTTTCTTT. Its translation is CASSPAAQRPNTEAFF.

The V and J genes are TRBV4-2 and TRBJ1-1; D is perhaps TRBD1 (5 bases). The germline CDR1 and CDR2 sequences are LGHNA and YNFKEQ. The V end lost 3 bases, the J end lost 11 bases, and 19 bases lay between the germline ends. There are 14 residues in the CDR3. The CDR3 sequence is CASSHVDRRPWAFF. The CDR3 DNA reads TGTGCCAGCAGCCACGTCGACAGACGCCCTTGGGCTTTCTTT.

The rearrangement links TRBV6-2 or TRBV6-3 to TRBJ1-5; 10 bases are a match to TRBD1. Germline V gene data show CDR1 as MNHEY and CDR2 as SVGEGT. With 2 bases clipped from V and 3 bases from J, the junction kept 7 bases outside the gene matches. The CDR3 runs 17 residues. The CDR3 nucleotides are TGTGCCAGCAGTTACGAGACCGGGACAGGGGCCAATCAGCCCCAGCATTTT. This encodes CASSYETGTGANQPQHF.

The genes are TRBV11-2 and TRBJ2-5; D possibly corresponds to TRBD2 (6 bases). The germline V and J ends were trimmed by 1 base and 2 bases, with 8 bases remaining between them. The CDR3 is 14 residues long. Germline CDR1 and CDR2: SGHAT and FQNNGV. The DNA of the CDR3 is TGTGCCAGCAGCTTAGGGACTACACAAGAGACCCAGTACTTC. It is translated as CASSLGTTQETQYF.

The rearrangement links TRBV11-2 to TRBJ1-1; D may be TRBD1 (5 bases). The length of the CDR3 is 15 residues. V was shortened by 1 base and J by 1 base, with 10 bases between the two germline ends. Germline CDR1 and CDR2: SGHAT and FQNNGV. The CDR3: CASSLVRQPNTEAFF. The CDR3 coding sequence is TGTGCCAGCAGCTTAGTGAGACAGCCGAACACTGAAGCTTTCTTT. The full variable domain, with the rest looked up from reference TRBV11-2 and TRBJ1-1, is EAGVAQSPRYKIIEKRQSVAFWCNPISGHATLYWYQQILGQGPKLLIQFQNNGVVDDSQLPKDRFSAERLKGVDSTLKIQPAKLEDSAVYLCASSLVRQPNTEAFFGQGTRLTVV.

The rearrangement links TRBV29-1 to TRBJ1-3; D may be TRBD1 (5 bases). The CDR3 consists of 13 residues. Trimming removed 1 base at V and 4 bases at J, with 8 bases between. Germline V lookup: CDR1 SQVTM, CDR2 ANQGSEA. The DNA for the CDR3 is TGCAGCGTTGAAGGGGGGGGAGGAAACACCATATATTTT. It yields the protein CSVEGGGGNTIYF.

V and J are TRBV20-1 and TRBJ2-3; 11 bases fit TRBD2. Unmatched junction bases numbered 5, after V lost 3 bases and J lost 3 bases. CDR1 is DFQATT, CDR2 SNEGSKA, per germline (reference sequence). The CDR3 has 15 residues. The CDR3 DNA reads TGCAGTGCTAGTACCTCTAGCGGGAGGACAGATACGCAGTATTTT. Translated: CSASTSSGRTDTQYF.

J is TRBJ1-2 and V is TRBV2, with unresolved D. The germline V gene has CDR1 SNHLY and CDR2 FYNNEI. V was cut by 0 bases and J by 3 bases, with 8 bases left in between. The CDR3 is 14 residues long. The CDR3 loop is CASSEASADYGYTF. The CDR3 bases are TGTGCCAGCAGTGAAGCTAGCGCAGACTATGGCTACACCTTC. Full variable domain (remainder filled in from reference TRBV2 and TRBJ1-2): EPEVTQTPSHQVTQMGQEVILRCVPISNHLYFYWYRQILGQKVEFLVSFYNNEISEKSEIFDDQFSVERPDGSNFTLKIRSTKLEDSAMYFCASSEASADYGYTFGSGTRLTVV.

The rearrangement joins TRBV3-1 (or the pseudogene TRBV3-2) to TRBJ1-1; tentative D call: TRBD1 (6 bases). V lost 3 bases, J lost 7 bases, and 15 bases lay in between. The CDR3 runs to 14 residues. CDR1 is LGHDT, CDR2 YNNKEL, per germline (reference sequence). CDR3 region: CASSQHQGSGEAFF. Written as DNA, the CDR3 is TGTGCCAGCAGCCAGCACCAGGGGTCGGGTGAAGCTTTCTTT.

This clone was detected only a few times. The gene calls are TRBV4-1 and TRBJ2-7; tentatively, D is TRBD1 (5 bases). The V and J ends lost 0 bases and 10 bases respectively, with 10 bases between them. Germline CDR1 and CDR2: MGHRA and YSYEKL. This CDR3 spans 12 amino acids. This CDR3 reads CASSQESRTQYF. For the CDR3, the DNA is TGCGCCAGCAGCCAAGAATCGAGGACACAGTACTTC.

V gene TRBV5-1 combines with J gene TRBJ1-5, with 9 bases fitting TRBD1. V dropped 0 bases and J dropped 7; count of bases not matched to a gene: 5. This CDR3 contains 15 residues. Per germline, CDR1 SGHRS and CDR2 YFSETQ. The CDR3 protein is CASSLGDRDTQPQHF. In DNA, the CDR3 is TGCGCCAGCAGCTTGGGGGACAGGGATACGCAGCCCCAGCATTTT.